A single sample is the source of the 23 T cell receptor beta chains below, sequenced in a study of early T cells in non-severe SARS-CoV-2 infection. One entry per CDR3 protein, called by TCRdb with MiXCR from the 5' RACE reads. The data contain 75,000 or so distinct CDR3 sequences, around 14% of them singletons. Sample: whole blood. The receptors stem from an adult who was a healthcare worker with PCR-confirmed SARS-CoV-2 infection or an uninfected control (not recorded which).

The CDR3 here is CASSLGWPDPYEQYF. In DNA form, the CDR3 reads TGTGCCAGCAGCTTAGGGTGGCCAGATCCCTACGAGCAGTACTTC. The rearrangement links TRBV11-2 to TRBJ2-7; D gene ambiguous. V was pared by 1 base and J by 2 bases, with 12 bases between. This CDR3 is built from 15 residues. Germline V lookup: CDR1 SGHAT, CDR2 FQNNGV.

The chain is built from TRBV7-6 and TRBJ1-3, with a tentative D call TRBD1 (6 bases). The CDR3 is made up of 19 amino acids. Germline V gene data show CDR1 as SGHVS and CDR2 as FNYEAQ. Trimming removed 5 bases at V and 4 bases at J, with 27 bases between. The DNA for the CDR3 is TGTGCCAGCAGCCCCTCGGTAGGGACACGGAATTTCGGGGGAAACACCATATATTTT. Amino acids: CASSPSVGTRNFGGNTIYF. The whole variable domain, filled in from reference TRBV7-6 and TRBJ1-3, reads GAGVSQSPRYKVTKRGQDVALRCDPISGHVSLYWYRQALGQGPEFLTYFNYEAQQDKSGLPNDRFSAERPEGSISTLTIQRTEQRDSAMYRCASSPSVGTRNFGGNTIYFGEGSWLTVV.

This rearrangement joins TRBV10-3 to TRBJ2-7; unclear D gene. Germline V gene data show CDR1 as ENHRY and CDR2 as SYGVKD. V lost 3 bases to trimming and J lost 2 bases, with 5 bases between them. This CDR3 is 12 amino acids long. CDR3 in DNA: TGTGCCATCAGTGACGGAACCTACGAGCAGTACTTC. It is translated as CAISDGTYEQYF.

Written as DNA, the CDR3 is TGCAGTGCCCCCGGCCGGGGGTCCAATTCACCCCTCCACTTT. Amino acid sequence: CSAPGRGSNSPLHF. The rearrangement links TRBV20-1 to TRBJ1-6; D possibly corresponds to TRBD1 (5 bases). V was cut by 6 bases and J by 7 bases, with 16 bases left in between. Looked up from germline, CDR1 is DFQATT and CDR2 is SNEGSKA (reference sequence). CDR3 length: 14 residues.

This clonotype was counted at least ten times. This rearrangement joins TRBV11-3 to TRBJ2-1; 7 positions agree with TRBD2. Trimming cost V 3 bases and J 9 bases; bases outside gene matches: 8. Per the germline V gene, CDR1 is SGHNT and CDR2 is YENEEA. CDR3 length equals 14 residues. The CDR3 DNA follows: TGTGCCAGCAGCTTGAGCGGGGCCGAGAGTGAGCAGTTCTTC. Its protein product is CASSLSGAESEQFF.

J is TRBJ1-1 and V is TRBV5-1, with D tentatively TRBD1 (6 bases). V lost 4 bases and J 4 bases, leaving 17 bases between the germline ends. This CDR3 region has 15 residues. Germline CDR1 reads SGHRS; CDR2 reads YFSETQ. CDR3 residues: CASSADRPRSTEAFF. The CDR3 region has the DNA TGCGCCAGCAGCGCGGACAGACCGAGGAGCACTGAAGCTTTCTTT. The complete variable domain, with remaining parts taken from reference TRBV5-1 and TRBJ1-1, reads KAGVTQTPRYLIKTRGQQVTLSCSPISGHRSVSWYQQTPGQGLQFLFEYFSETQRNKGNFPGRFSGRQFSNSRSEMNVSTLELGDSALYLCASSADRPRSTEAFFGQGTRLTVV.

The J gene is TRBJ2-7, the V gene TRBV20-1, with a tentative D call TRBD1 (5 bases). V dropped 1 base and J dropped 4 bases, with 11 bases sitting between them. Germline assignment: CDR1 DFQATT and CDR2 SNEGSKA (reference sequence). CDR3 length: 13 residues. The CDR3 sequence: CSARAPDSYEQYF. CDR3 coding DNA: TGCAGTGCTAGAGCTCCAGACAGTTACGAGCAGTACTTC.

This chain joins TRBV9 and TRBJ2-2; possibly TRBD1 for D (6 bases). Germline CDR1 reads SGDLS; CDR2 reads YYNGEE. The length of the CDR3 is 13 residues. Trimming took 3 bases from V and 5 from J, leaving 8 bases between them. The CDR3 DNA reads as TGTGCCAGCAGCGGGCAGGGGACCGGGGAGCTGTTTTTT. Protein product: CASSGQGTGELFF.

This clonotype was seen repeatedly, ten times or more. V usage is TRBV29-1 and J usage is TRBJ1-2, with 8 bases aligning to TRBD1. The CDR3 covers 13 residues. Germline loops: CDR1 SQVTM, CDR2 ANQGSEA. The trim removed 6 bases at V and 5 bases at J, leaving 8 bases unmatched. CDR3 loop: CSVSRTGIYGYTF. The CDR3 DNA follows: TGCAGCGTCTCCCGGACAGGGATTTATGGCTACACCTTC.

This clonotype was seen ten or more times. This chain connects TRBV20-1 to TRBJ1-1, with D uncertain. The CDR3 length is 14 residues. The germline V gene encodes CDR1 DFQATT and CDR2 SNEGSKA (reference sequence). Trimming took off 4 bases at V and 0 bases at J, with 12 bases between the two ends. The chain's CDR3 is CSANREWMNTEAFF. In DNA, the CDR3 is TGCAGTGCTAACCGGGAGTGGATGAACACTGAAGCTTTCTTT.

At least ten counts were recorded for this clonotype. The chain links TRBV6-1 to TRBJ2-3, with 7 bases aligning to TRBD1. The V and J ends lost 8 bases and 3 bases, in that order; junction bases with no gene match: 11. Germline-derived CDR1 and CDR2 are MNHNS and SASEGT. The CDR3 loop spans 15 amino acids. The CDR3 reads CASASGGAKTDTQYF. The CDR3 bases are TGTGCCAGCGCGTCAGGGGGTGCCAAGACAGATACGCAGTATTTT.

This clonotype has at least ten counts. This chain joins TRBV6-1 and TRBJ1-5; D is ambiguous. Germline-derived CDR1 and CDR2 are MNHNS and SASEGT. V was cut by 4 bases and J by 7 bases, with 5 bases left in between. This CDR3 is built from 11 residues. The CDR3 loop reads CASSVQQPQHF. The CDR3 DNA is TGTGCCAGCAGTGTGCAACAGCCCCAGCATTTT.

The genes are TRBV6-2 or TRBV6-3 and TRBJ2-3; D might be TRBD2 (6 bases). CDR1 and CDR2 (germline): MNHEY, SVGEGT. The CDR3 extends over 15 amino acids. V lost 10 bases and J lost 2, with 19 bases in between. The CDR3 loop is CATDLGGLITDTQYF. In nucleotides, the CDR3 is TGTGCCACCGACCTGGGGGGATTAATCACAGATACGCAGTATTTT.

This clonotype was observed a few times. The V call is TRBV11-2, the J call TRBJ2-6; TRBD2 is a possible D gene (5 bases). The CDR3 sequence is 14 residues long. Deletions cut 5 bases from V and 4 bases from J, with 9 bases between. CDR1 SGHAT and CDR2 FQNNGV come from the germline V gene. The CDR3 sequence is CASSPSRGANVLTF. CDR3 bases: TGTGCCAGCAGCCCTAGCAGGGGGGCCAACGTCCTGACTTTC.

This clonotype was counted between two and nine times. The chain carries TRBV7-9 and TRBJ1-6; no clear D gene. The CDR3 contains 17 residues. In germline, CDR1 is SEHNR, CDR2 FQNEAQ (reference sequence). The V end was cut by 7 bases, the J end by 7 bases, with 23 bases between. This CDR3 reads CASTSQMTGRNNSPLHF. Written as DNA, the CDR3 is TGTGCCAGCACCTCCCAAATGACGGGGAGGAACAATTCACCCCTCCACTTT.

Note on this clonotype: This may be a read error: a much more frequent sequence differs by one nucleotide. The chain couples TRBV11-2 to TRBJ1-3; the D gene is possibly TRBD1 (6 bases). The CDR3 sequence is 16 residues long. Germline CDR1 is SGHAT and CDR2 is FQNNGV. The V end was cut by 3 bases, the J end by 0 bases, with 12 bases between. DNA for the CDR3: TGTGCCAGCAGCTTCCAGGGGAAGGGCTCTGGAAACACCATATATTTT. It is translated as CASSFQGKGSGNTIYF.

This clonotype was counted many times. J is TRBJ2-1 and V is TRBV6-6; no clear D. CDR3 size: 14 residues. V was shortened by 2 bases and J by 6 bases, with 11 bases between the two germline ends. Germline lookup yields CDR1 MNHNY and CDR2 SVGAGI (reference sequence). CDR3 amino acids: CASSYQTEPNEQFF. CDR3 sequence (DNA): TGTGCCAGCAGTTACCAGACTGAACCCAATGAGCAGTTCTTC.

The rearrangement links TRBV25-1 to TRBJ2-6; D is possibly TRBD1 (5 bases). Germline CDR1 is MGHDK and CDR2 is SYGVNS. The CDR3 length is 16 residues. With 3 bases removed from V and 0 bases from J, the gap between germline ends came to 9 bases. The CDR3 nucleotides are TGTGCCAGCAGTGACAGGGTACACTCTGGGGCCAACGTCCTGACTTTC. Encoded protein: CASSDRVHSGANVLTF.

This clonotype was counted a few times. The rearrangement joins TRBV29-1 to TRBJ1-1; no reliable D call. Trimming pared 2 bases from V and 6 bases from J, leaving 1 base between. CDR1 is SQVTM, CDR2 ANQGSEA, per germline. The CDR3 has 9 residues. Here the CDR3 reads CSVEPEAFF. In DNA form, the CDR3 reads TGCAGCGTTGAACCTGAAGCTTTCTTT.

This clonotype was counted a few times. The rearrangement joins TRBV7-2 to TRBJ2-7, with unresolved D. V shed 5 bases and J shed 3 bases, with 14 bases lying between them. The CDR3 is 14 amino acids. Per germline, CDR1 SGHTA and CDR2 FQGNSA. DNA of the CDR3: TGTGCCAGCAGCCCGACCTTTTATGGCTACGAGCAGTACTTC. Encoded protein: CASSPTFYGYEQYF.

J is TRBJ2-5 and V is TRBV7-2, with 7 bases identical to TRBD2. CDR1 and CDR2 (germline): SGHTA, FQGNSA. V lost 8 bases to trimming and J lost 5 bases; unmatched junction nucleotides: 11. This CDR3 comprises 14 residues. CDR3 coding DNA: TGTGCCAGCGGGAGGACTAGTGGGAGGGAGACCCAGTACTTC. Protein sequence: CASGRTSGRETQYF.

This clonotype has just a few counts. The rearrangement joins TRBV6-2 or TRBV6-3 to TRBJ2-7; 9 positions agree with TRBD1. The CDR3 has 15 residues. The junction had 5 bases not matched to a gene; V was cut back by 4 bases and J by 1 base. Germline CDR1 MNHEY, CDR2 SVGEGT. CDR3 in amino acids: CASSSRDRVSYEQYF. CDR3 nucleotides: TGTGCCAGCAGTTCCCGGGACAGGGTTTCCTACGAGCAGTACTTC.

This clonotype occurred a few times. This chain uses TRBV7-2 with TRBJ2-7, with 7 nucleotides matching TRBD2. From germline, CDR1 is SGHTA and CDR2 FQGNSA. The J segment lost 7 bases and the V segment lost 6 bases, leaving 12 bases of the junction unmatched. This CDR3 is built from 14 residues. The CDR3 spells CASSHNTLGGEQYF. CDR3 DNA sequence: TGTGCCAGCAGTCATAATACCCTGGGAGGGGAGCAGTACTTC.